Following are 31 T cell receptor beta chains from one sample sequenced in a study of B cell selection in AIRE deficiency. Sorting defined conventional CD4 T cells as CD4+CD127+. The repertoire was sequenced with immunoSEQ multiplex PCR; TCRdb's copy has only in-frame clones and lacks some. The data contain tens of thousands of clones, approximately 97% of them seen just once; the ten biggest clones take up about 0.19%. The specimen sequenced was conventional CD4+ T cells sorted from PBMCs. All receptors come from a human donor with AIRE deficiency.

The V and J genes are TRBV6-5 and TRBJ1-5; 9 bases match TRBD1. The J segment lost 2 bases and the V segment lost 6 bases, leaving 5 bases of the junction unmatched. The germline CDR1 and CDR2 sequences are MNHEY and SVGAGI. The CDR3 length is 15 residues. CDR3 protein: CASRDTGGGNQPQHF. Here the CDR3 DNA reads TGTGCCAGCAGAGACACAGGGGGCGGCAATCAGCCCCAGCATTTT.

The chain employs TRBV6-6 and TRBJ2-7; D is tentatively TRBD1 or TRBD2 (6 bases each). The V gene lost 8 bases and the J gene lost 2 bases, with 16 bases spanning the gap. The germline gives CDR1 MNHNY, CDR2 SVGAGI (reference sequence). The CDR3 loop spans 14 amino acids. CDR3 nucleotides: TGTGCCAGCGGGGGGCATCTTGCTACCTACGAGCAGTACTTC. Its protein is CASGGHLATYEQYF.

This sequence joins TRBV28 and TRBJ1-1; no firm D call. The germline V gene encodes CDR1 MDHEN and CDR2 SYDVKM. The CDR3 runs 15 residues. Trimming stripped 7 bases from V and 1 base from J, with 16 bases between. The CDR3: CASTPQSPGNTEAFF. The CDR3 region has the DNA TGTGCCAGCACCCCCCAGAGCCCCGGGAACACTGAAGCTTTCTTT. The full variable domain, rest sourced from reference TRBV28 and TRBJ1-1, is DVKVTQSSRYLVKRTGEKVFLECVQDMDHENMFWYRQDPGLGLRLIYFSYDVKMKEKGDIPEGYSVSREKKERFSLILESASTNQTSMYLCASTPQSPGNTEAFFGQGTRLTVV.

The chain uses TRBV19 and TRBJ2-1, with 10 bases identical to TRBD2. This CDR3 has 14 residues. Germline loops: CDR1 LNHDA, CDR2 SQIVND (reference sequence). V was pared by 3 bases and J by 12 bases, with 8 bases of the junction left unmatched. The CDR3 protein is CASSIASGRAGQFF. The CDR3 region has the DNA TGTGCCAGTAGTATTGCCAGCGGGAGGGCCGGGCAGTTCTTC.

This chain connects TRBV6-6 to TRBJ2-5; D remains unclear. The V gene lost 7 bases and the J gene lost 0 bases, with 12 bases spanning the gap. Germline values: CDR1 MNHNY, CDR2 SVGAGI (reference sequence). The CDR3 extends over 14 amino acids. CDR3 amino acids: CASTPLGNQETQYF. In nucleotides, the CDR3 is TGTGCCAGCACCCCTTTAGGCAACCAAGAGACCCAGTACTTC.

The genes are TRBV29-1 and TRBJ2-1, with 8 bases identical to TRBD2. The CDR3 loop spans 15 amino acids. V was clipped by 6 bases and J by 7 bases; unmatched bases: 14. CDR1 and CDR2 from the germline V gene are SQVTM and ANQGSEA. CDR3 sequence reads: CSVAYSGTTKNEQFF. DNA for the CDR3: TGCAGCGTCGCTTATAGCGGGACCACGAAGAATGAGCAGTTCTTC.

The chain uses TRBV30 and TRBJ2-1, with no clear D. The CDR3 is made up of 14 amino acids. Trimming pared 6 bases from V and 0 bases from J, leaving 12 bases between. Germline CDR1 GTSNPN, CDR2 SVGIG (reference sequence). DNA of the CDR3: TGTGCCTGTTTGAGGCAGAGCTCCTACAATGAGCAGTTCTTC. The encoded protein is CACLRQSSYNEQFF.

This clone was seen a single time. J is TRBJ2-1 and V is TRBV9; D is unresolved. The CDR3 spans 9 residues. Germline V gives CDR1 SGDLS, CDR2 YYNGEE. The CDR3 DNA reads TGTGCTTCCTACAATGAGCAGTTCTTC. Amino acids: CASYNEQFF.

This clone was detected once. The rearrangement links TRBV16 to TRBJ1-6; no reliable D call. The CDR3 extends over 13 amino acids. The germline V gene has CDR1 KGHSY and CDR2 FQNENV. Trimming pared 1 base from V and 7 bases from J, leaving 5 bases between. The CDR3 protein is CASSQLNNSPLHF. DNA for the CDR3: TGTGCCAGCAGCCAATTGAACAATTCACCCCTCCACTTT.

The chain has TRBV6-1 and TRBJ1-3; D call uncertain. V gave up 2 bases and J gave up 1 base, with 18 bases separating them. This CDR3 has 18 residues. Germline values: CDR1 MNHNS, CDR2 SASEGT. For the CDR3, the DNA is TGTGCCAGCAGTGAATTCCCGCGGAGCATTCATTCTGGAAACACCATATATTTT. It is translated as CASSEFPRSIHSGNTIYF.

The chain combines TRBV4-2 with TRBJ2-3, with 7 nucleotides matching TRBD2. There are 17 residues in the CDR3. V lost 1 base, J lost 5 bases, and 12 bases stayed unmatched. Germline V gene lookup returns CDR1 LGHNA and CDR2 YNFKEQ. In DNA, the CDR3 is TGTGCCAGCAGCCAAGCGTCTAGCGGAGGTCACGGAGATACGCAGTATTTT. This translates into CASSQASSGGHGDTQYF.

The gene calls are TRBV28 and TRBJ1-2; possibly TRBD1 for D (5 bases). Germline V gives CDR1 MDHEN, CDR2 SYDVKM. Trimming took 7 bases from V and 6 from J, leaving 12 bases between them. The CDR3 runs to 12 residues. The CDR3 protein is CASTVGTHGYTF. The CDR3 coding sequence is TGTGCCAGCACCGTCGGGACCCATGGCTACACCTTC.

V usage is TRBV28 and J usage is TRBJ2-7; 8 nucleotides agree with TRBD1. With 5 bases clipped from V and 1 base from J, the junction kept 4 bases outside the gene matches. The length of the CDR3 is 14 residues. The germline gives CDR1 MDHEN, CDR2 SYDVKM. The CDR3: CASSGTGSSYEQYF. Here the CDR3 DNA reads TGTGCCAGCAGTGGGACAGGTTCTTCCTACGAGCAGTACTTC.

CDR3 sequence: CASSAGPGQNYGYTF. The CDR3 DNA reads as TGTGCCAGCAGCGCAGGACCGGGACAGAACTATGGCTACACCTTC. V is TRBV9 and J is TRBJ1-2; 7 positions match TRBD1. The germline V gene has CDR1 SGDLS and CDR2 YYNGEE. The CDR3 totals 15 residues. With V trimmed by 3 bases and J by 2 bases, 7 bases remained unmatched.

Here the CDR3 reads CASRDTGGLGYTF. DNA of the CDR3: TGTGCCAGCAGGGATACAGGGGGCTTGGGCTACACCTTC. The V call is TRBV10-3, the J call TRBJ1-2; 9 positions match TRBD1. The junction had 11 bases not matched to a gene; V was cut back by 10 bases and J by 8 bases. Germline CDR1 reads ENHRY; CDR2 reads SYGVKD. The CDR3 loop spans 13 amino acids.

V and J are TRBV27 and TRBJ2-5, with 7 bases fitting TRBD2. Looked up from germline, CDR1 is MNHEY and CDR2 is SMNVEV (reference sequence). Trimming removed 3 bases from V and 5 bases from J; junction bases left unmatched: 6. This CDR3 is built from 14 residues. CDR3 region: CASSFSASGETQYF. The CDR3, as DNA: TGTGCCAGCAGTTTTAGCGCTAGCGGTGAGACCCAGTACTTC.

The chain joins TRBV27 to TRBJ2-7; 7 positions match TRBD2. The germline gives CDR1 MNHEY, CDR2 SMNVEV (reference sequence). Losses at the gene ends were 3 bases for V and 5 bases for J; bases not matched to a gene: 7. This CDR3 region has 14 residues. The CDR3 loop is CASSFGGGVDEQYF. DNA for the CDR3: TGTGCCAGCAGTTTTGGGGGAGGGGTGGACGAGCAGTACTTC.

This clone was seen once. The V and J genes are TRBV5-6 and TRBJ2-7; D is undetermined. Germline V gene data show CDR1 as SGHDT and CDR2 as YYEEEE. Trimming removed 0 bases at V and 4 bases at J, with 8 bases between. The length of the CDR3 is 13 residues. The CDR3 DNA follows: TGTGCCAGCAGCTTGGAAGGGAAGTACGAGCAGTACTTC. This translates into CASSLEGKYEQYF. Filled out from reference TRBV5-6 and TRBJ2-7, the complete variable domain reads DAGVTQSPTHLIKTRGQQVTLRCSPKSGHDTVSWYQQALGQGPQFIFQYYEEEERQRGNFPDRFSGHQFPNYSSELNVNALLLGDSALYLCASSLEGKYEQYFGPGTRLTVT.

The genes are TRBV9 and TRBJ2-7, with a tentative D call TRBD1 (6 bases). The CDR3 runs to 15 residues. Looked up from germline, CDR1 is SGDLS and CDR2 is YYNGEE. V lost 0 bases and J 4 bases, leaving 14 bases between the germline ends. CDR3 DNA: TGTGCCAGCAGCGTAGTAGCAGGGGACGTGTACGAGCAGTACTTC. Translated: CASSVVAGDVYEQYF.

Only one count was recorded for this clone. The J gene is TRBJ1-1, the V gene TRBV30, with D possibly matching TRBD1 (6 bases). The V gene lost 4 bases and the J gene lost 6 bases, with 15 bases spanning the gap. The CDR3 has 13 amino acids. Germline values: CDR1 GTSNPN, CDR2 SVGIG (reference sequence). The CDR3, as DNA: TGTGCCTGGACCCCTAGGGGGGCGGCTGAAGCTTTCTTT. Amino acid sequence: CAWTPRGAAEAFF.

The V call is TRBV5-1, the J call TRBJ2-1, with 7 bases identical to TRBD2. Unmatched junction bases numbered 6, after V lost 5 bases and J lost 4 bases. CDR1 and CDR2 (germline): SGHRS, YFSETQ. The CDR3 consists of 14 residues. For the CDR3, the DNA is TGCGCCAGCAGTCGGCTAGCGGTGTACAATGAGCAGTTCTTC. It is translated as CASSRLAVYNEQFF.

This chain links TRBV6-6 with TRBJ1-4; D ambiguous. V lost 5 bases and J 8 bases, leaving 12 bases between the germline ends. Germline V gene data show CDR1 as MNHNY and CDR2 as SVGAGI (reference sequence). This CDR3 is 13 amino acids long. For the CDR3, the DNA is TGTGCCAGCAGTCTGCGGCCTTGGGAAAAACTGTTTTTT. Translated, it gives CASSLRPWEKLFF.

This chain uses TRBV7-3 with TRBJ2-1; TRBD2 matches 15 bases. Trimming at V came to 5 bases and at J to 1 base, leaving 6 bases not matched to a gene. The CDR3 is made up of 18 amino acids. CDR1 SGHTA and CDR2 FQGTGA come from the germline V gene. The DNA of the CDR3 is TGTGCCAGCAGCACCGGGACTAGCGGGAGGAGGTCCTACAATGAGCAGTTCTTC. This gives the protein CASSTGTSGRRSYNEQFF.

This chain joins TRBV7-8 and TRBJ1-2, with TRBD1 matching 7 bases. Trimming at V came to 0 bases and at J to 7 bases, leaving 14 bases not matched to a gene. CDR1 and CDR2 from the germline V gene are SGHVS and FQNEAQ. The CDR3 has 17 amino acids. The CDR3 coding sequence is TGTGCCAGCAGCTTAGCCCAACGAGAAAGGGGGCGCAGTGGCTACACCTTC. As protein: CASSLAQRERGRSGYTF.

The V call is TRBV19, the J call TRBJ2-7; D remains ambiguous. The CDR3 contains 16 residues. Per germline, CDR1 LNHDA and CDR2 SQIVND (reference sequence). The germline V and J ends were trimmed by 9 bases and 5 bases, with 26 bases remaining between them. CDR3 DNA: TGTGCCAGCCGGTGCTTATCAGTCCCCATCGGCGACGAGCAGTACTTC. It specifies CASRCLSVPIGDEQYF.

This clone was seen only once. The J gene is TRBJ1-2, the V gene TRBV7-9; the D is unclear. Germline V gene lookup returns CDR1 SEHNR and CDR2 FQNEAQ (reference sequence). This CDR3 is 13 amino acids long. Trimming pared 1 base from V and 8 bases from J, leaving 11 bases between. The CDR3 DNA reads TGTGCCAGCAGCTTAGACAGCCGTTCGGGCTACACCTTC. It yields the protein CASSLDSRSGYTF.

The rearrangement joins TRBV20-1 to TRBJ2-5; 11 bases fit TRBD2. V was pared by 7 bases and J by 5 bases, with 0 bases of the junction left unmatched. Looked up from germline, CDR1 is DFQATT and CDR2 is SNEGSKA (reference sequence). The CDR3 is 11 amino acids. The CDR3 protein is CSVAGGETQYF. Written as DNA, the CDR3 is TGCAGTGTAGCGGGAGGGGAGACCCAGTACTTC.

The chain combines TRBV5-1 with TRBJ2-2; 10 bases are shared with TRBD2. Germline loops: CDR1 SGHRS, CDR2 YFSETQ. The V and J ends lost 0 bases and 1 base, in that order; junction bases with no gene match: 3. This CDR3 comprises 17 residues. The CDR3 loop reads CASSLVVAGGNTGELFF. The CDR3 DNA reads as TGCGCCAGCAGCTTGGTGGTAGCGGGAGGGAACACCGGGGAGCTGTTTTTT.

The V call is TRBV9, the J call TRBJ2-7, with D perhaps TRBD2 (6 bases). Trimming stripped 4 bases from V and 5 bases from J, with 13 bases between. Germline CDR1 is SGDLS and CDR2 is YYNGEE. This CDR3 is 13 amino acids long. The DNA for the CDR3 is TGTGCCAGCAGCAGGGACTCCTATGACGAGCAGTACTTC. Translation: CASSRDSYDEQYF.

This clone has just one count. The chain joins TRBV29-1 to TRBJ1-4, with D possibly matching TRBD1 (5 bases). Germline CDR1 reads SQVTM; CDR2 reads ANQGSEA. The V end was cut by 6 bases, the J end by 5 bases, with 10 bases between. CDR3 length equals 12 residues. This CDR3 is CSVRDGNEKLFF. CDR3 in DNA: TGCAGCGTCCGGGACGGGAATGAAAAACTGTTTTTT.

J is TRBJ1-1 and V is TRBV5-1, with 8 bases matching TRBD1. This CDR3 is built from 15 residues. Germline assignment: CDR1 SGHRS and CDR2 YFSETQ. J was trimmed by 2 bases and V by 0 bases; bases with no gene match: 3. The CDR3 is CASSLVGTGNTEAFF. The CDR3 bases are TGCGCCAGCAGCTTGGTTGGGACAGGCAACACTGAAGCTTTCTTT.